Presented here are 9 T cell receptor beta chains from one specimen sequenced in a study of PD-1 blockade in classical Hodgkin lymphoma. The protocol was immunoSEQ multiplex PCR, while the TCRdb copy is restricted to in-frame clones and leaves out a portion. The table has 47,000 or so clones, around 66% seen once. Relapse was seen in all patients after autologous stem cell transplantation, and brentuximab vedotin exposure was variable. The source material was peripheral blood mononuclear cells (PBMCs), sampled at baseline. The receptors derive from a human donor with classical Hodgkin lymphoma.

The CDR3 sequence: CASSQPGEPNEQFF. In DNA form, the CDR3 reads TGTGCCAGCAGTCAACCAGGGGAGCCCAATGAGCAGTTCTTC. J is TRBJ2-1 and V is TRBV11-1; TRBD1 might be the D (6 bases). V was trimmed by 6 bases and J by 6 bases, leaving 15 bases between them. The CDR3 loop spans 14 amino acids. The germline CDR1 and CDR2 sequences are SGHAT and FQDESV (reference sequence). The whole variable domain, filled in from reference TRBV11-1 and TRBJ2-1, reads EAEVAQSPRYKITEKSQAVAFWCDPISGHATLYWYRQILGQGPELLVQFQDESVVDDSQLPKDRFSAERLKGVDSTLKIQPAELGDSAMYLCASSQPGEPNEQFFGPGTRLTVL.

This clone was detected a few times. J is TRBJ2-2 and V is TRBV10-1, with 7 bases fitting TRBD2. V shed 5 bases and J 5 bases; nucleotides not matched to a gene: 2. Germline values: CDR1 WNHNN, CDR2 SYGVQD (reference sequence). This CDR3 region has 13 residues. DNA of the CDR3: TGCGCCAGCAGTAGTAGCGGGACCGGGGAGCTGTTTTTT. Translation: CASSSSGTGELFF.

This chain joins TRBV11-3 and TRBJ1-1; 8 nucleotides line up with TRBD1. The CDR3 runs to 13 residues. Germline CDR1 reads SGHNT; CDR2 reads YENEEA. The J segment lost 5 bases and the V segment lost 5 bases, leaving 4 bases of the junction unmatched. The CDR3 region has the DNA TGTGCCAGCAGCCCAAGGACAGGGACTGAAGCTTTCTTT. Translation gives CASSPRTGTEAFF.

V is TRBV6-1 and J is TRBJ2-3; D is undetermined. V dropped 1 base and J dropped 2 bases, with 16 bases sitting between them. Per the germline V gene, CDR1 is MNHNS and CDR2 is SASEGT. The CDR3 is 17 residues long. The CDR3 DNA follows: TGTGCCAGCAGTGAAGATGATCATCGAGATACCACAGATACGCAGTATTTT. This gives the protein CASSEDDHRDTTDTQYF.

The chain employs TRBV14 and TRBJ2-7, with D uncertain. Germline CDR1 reads SGHDN; CDR2 reads FVKESK. The V and J ends lost 1 base and 2 bases respectively, with 9 bases between them. This CDR3 comprises 14 residues. The chain's CDR3 is CASSQGWTAYEQYF. The DNA of the CDR3 is TGTGCCAGCAGCCAAGGTTGGACGGCCTACGAGCAGTACTTC. Combining the CDR3 with reference TRBV14 and TRBJ2-7 gives the whole variable domain EAGVTQFPSHSVIEKGQTVTLRCDPISGHDNLYWYRRVMGKEIKFLLHFVKESKQDESGMPNNRFLAERTGGTYSTLKVQPAELEDSGVYFCASSQGWTAYEQYFGPGTRLTVT.

The chain employs TRBV28 and TRBJ1-4; D is ambiguous. The CDR3 is 12 residues long. Germline CDR1 MDHEN, CDR2 SYDVKM. Trimming took 3 bases from V and 8 from J, leaving 7 bases between them. CDR3: CASSFGVEKLFF. The CDR3 nucleotides are TGTGCCAGCAGTTTTGGGGTCGAAAAACTGTTTTTT.

The chain couples TRBV19 to TRBJ1-6; 10 bases fit TRBD1. Trimming removed 6 bases from V and 5 bases from J; junction bases left unmatched: 7. Germline V CDR1 and CDR2: LNHDA, SQIVND (reference sequence). The CDR3 has 16 amino acids. The CDR3 nucleotides are TGTGCCAGTAGGACCGGGACAGGGGCAAATAATTCACCCCTCCACTTT. Translated, it gives CASRTGTGANNSPLHF. Complete variable domain (other parts from reference TRBV19 and TRBJ1-6): DGGITQSPKYLFRKEGQNVTLSCEQNLNHDAMYWYRQDPGQGLRLIYYSQIVNDFQKGDIAEGYSVSREKKESFPLTVTSAQKNPTAFYLCASRTGTGANNSPLHFGNGTRLTVT.

This clone was counted only a few times. The chain couples TRBV28 to TRBJ1-2; perhaps TRBD1 as D (5 bases). The CDR3 spans 15 residues. Germline CDR1 is MDHEN and CDR2 is SYDVKM. V dropped 5 bases and J dropped 8 bases, with 21 bases sitting between them. The CDR3 nucleotides are TGTGCCAGCAGTCCAACGACAGTCTTCGCTCTGGGCTACACCTTC. Translated: CASSPTTVFALGYTF.

The CDR3 here is CASVKGSSYNEQFF. The CDR3 DNA reads as TGTGCTAGTGTAAAAGGGAGCTCCTACAATGAGCAGTTCTTC. The chain is built from TRBV12-5 and TRBJ2-1, with a weak D call TRBD2 (5 bases). In germline, CDR1 is LGHNT, CDR2 FRNRAP. Trimming pared 7 bases from V and 0 bases from J, leaving 10 bases between. The CDR3 extends over 14 amino acids.